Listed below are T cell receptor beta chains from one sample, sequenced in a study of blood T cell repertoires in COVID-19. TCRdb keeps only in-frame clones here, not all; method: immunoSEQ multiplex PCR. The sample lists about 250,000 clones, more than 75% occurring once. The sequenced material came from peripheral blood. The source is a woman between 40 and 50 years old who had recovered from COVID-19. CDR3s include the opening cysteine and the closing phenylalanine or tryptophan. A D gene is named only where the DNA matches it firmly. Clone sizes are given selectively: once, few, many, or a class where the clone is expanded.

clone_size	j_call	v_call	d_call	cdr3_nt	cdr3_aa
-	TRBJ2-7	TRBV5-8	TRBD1	TGTGCCAGCAGCCACACAGGGGGCGAGCAGTACTTC	CASSHTGGEQYF
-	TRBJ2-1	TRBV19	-	TGTGCCAGTAGTCCCCACCTCTCGAGCTCTTACAATGAGCAGTTCTTC	CASSPHLSSSYNEQFF
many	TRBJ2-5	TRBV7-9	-	TGTGCCAGCAGCTTATGGGGAGCGGAGACCCAGTACTTC	CASSLWGAETQYF
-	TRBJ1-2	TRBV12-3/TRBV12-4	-	TGTGCCAGCAACCCCGACACGTTCTATGGCTACACCTTC	CASNPDTFYGYTF
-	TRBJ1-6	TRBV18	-	TGTGCCAGCTCACCGGGCAGCCCCAATTCACCCCTCCACTTT	CASSPGSPNSPLHF
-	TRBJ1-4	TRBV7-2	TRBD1	TGTGCCAGCAGCCTACCGACAGGGCCTAATGAAAAACTGTTTTTT	CASSLPTGPNEKLFF
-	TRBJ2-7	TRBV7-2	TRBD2	TGTGCCAGCAGTCTAGCGGGGAACTACGAGCAGTACTTC	CASSLAGNYEQYF
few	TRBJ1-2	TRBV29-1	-	TGCAGCGCCAGGGTGGCTAACTATGGCTACACCTTC	CSARVANYGYTF
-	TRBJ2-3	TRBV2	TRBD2	TGTGCCAGCAGTGTGCTCCCGGCCCGGGGGGGCACAGATACGCAGTATTTT	CASSVLPARGGTDTQYF
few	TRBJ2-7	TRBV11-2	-	TGTGCCAGCAGCTTCGGCGGGCTCGAGGAGCAGTACTTC	CASSFGGLEEQYF
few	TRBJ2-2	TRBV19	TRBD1	TGTGCCAGTAGTACCCGGGAGGGACAGGGGGGCCCCGGGGAGCTGTTTTTT	CASSTREGQGGPGELFF
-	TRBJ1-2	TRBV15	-	TGTGCCACCAGCACCCCCCGGGGGAAAAGGAGGGGCTACACCTTC	CATSTPRGKRRGYTF
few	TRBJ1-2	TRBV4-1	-	TGCGCCAGCAGCCAAGATCCCAGGGGAGATGGCTACACCTTC	CASSQDPRGDGYTF
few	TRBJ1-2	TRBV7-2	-	TGTGCCAGCAGCTCAGGGGCGGGCTATGGCTACACCTTC	CASSSGAGYGYTF
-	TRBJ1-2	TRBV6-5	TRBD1	TGTGCCAGCAGTTACGGACAGGGAGGCGGCTACACCTTC	CASSYGQGGGYTF
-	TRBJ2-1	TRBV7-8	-	TGTGCCAGCAGCAAGGCCCTAGCGCCAAGCTCCTACAATGAGCAGTTCTTC	CASSKALAPSSYNEQFF
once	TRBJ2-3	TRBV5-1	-	TGCGCCAGCGCCCCTCCGGGGGATACGCAGTATTTT	CASAPPGDTQYF
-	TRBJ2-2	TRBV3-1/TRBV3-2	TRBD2	TGTGCCAGCCGGGGACTAGCTCCCACCGGGGAGCTGTTTTTT	CASRGLAPTGELFF
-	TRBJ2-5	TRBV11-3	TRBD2	TGTGCCAGCAGCCCAGGCGCGGGAGACGGTGAGACCCAGTACTTC	CASSPGAGDGETQYF
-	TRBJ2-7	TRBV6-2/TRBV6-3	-	TGTGCCAGCAGTCCCGGCTCCTACGAGCAGTACTTC	CASSPGSYEQYF
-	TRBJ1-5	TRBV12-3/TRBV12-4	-	TGTGCCAGCAGTTTGGCCAGGGCGCAGCCCCAGCATTTT	CASSLARAQPQHF
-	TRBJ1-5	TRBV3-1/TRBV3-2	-	TGTGCCAGCAGCCCCCGGGGCAATCAGCCCCAGCATTTT	CASSPRGNQPQHF
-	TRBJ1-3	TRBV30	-	TGTGCCTGGACACTCTCTGGAAACACCATATATTTT	CAWTLSGNTIYF
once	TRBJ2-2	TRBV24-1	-	TGTGCCACCGGGGCGGGATTAAACACCGGGGAGCTGTTTTTT	CATGAGLNTGELFF
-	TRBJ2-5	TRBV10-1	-	TGCGCCAGCAGTGAGTTGGGCAGGGAAGAGACCCAGTACTTC	CASSELGREETQYF
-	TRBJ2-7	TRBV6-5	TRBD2	TGTGCCAGCAGTCCGGGACTAGCGGCCTACGAGCAGTACTTC	CASSPGLAAYEQYF
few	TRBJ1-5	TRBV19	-	TGTGCCAGTAGTATCGGAGTCAATCAGCCCCAGCATTTT	CASSIGVNQPQHF
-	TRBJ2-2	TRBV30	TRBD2	TGTGCCTGGAGTGTAGGCGGGAGCACCGGGGAGCTGTTTTTT	CAWSVGGSTGELFF
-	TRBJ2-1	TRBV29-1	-	TGCAGCGTTGCGGGTACGGGTGATGAGCAGTTCTTC	CSVAGTGDEQFF
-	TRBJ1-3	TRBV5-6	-	TGTGCCAGCAGTCCGGGGGGTCCTGGAAACACCATATATTTT	CASSPGGPGNTIYF
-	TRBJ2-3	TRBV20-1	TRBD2	TGCAGTGCTAGTGGGGTAGCGGGAGTGGGCACAGATACGCAGTATTTT	CSASGVAGVGTDTQYF
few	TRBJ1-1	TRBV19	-	TGTGCCAGTAGCGCCCGGGGGTTAATGAACACTGAAGCTTTCTTT	CASSARGLMNTEAFF
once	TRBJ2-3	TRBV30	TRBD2	TGTGCCTGGGGACTAGTCACAGATACGCAGTATTTT	CAWGLVTDTQYF
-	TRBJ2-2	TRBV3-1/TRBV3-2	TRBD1	TGTGCCAGCAGCGATATAGGACAGGGAGGCGGGGAGCTGTTTTTT	CASSDIGQGGGELFF
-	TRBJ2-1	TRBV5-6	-	TGTGCCAGCAGCTTGGGGTCTAGCTGGCATCGGGAGCAGTTCTTC	CASSLGSSWHREQFF
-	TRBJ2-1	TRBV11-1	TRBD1	TGTGCCAGCAGGGGGGACAGCGGACAGTTCTTC	CASRGDSGQFF
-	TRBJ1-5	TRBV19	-	TGTGCCAGTAGTATAGTTGGGGCATTCAATCCCTCGCCCCAGCATTTT	CASSIVGAFNPSPQHF
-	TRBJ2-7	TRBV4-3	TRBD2	TGCGCCAGCAGCCAGAGGAGACTAGCGGGGTTCTACGAGCAGTACTTC	CASSQRRLAGFYEQYF
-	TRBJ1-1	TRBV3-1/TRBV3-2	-	TGTGCCAGCAGCACGGGGGGGCTATGGAACACTGAAGCTTTCTTT	CASSTGGLWNTEAFF
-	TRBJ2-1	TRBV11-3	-	TGTGCCAGCAGCCCCTCAGGAGGGCTCAATGAGCAGTTCTTC	CASSPSGGLNEQFF
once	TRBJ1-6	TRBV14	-	TGTGCCAGCAGCCAAGATGCGGGGAGCTCCTATAATTCACCCCTCCACTTT	CASSQDAGSSYNSPLHF